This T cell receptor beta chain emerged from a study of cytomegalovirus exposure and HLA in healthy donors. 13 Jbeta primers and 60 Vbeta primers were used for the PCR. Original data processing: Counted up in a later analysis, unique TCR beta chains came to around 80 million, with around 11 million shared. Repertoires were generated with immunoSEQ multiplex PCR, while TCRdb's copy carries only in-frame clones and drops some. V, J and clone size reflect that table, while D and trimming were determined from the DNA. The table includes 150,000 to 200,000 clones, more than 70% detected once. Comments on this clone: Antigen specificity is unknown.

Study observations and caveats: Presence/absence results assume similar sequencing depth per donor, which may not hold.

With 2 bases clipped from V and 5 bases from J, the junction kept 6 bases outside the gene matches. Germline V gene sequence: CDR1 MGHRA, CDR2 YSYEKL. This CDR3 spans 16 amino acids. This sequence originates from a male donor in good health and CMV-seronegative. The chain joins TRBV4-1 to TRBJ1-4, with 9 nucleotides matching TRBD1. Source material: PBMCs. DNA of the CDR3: TGCGCCAGCAGCCAACCCTGGACAGGGGAGAATGAAAAACTGTTTTTT. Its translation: CASSQPWTGENEKLFF.